This TCR beta chain was identified in a study of CXCR3 chemokines and chemotherapy response in bladder cancer (dated by TCRdb to between 2022 and 2023). Concerning the study at large: The study tested whether activity of the CXCR3 chemokine system within human bladder cancer tumors predicted response to chemotherapy.

By how much of the sample it makes up, this clonotype is hyperexpanded (1% or more). The antigen it binds to is not known. No quality values exist for individual bases; no much larger clone is one base distant. The trim is 4 bases for V and 0 bases for J, with a gap of 17 bases between the germline ends. CDR3 length: 17 amino acids, cysteine to phenylalanine. The sequence is cut down to CDR3 DNA, 51 bases in frame from base 1. From the germline V gene (reference sequence), CDR1 is LNHNV and CDR2 is YYDKDF. Libraries were made using PCR. Instrument used: Illumina HiSeq 2500. TCRdb applied fastp at Q25 and MiXCR to the public reads, then kept only in-frame beta chains. Entries that share a CDR3 protein sequence are merged under the most common genes and DNA. In this sample the table shows more than 250 distinct CDR3 sequences, around an eighth of which occur a single time. The ten largest clonotypes hold less than 45% of the sample.

The receptor was derived from a human donor with bladder cancer that did not respond to neoadjuvant chemotherapy. Here the chain combines TRBV15 and TRBJ2-3, with the identity of the D gene unclear. The specimen was taken from a patient whose treatment included neoadjuvant chemotherapy. The nucleotides are TGTGCCACCAGCATAACCGCTCGGGCAACTAGCACAGATACGCAGTATTTT. Its protein is CATSITARATSTDTQYF.